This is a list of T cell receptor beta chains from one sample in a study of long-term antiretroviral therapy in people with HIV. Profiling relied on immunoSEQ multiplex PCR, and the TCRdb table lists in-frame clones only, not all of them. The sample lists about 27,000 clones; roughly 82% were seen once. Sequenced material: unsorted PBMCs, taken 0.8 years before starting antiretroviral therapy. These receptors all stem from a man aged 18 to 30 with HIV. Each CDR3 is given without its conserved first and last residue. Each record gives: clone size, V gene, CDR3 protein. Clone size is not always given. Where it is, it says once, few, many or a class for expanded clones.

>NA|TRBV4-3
ASSPGAWETQY
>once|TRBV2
ASRRGQNTEAF
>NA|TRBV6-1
ASRVGDRDYGYT
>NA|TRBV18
ASSPPPGHILREQY
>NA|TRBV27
ASSFAGGNTEAF
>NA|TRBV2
ASNPRTVTYGYT
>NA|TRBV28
ASSPLISSGANVLT
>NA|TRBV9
ASSVRSLGTFSSYNEQF
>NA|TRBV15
ATSPASANNEQF
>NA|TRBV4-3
ASSPGQGNEKLF
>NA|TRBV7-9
ASSPSGRAPEAF
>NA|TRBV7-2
ASSSPDRGWETQY
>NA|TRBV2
ASRNRDRTEAF
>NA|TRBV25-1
ASGTGTGLTGELF
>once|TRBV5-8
ASSLGHDGYT
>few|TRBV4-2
ASSQTGEGHNNEKLF
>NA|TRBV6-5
ASSYGSGGAEAF
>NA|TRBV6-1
ASFPGTSGGYT
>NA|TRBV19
ASRGPTPATNEKLF
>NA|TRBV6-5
ASSYGGRGGTDTQY
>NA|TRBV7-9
ASQESRGGSHNEQF
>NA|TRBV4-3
ASSQEGSGSSNEQF
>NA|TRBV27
ASSPNGLERSYYEQY
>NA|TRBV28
ASSLPENKGYT
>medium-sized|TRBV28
ASRGGMPQH
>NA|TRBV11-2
ASRSIRAARGYT
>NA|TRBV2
ASSRTGVLGELF